This T cell receptor (beta chain) was retrieved from a study of T cell responses to AZD1222 COVID-19 vaccine. Here immunoSEQ multiplex PCR was the method, and the copy in TCRdb shows in-frame clones only, minus some. Of about 140,000 clones detected, roughly nine tenths appear once; the ten largest clones hold about 7.5%. Study-level points and caveats: When two AZD1222 doses had been given, Spike-specific TCR breadth and depth rose. There were mostly white British donors and more females than males, and clonal diversity was possibly underestimated. Spike-wide coverage was observed for vaccine-associated CD4 TCRs, with dominant responses at 160-218 and 743-854.

On this clone itself: The antigen is not known.

Source: peripheral blood, taken 28 days after the second dose of the MenACWY control vaccine. The TCR comes from an adult who received the MenACWY meningococcal vaccine as a control.

CDR3 sequence reads: CASSLGGATDSNQPQHF. The DNA of the CDR3 is TGTGCCAGCAGCTTAGGAGGGGCGACAGATAGCAATCAGCCCCAGCATTTT. The chain employs TRBV7-9 and TRBJ1-5, with D possibly TRBD1 on 5 matching bases. The V and J ends lost 1 base and 0 bases respectively, with 13 bases between them. Germline values: CDR1 SEHNR, CDR2 FQNEAQ (reference sequence). CDR3 length: 17 residues.